This paragraph reports one TCR beta chain. Study members were between about 18 and 100 years old and lived in roughly 24 US regions. Cohort allocation depended upon clinical history that participants reported. Germline V gene data show CDR1 as MDHEN and CDR2 as SYDVKM. The CDR3 has 15 amino acids. V lost 7 bases, J lost 4 bases, and 8 bases stayed unmatched. The data stem from a study of blood T cell repertoires in COVID-19. TCRdb's table, derived via immunoSEQ multiplex PCR, lists solely in-frame clones and lacks some. The sample shows about 380,000 clones, about 90% of them seen only once. The rearrangement uses TRBV28 and TRBJ1-3, with 9 bases lining up with TRBD1. Sample: PBMCs or T cells enriched from blood (not recorded which). The sequence came from a woman aged 30 to 39 who had recovered from COVID-19. CDR3 loop: CASKEGQGRGNTIYF. CDR3 sequence (DNA): TGTGCCAGCAAAGAGGGACAGGGTAGGGGAAACACCATATATTTT.